What follows are 17 T cell receptor beta chains derived from one specimen sequenced in a study of tumor and adjacent non-tumor tissue in lung cancer listed by TCRdb under 2018. The library came from multiplex PCR. These reads were obtained on an Illumina HiSeq 2500. TCRbeta libraries were constructed through three rounds of nested PCR with primers (Table S4) according to protocols modified from ARM-PCR. Through fastp at Q25 and MiXCR, TCRdb rebuilt clones from the public reads, retaining in-frame beta chains. Rows with a matching CDR3 protein are joined into one entry that keeps the most common DNA and genes. This sample has tens of thousands of distinct CDR3 sequences in its table, and just under 60% of those were observed once. The top ten clonotypes cover 20% to 25% of the sample. Bulk unsorted tissue served as the source for RNA extraction, and RNA quality was assessed using a NanoDrop ND-1000 and an Agilent 2100.

Sequencing was done on a sample of lung tumor tissue. All receptors derive from a man in his forties or fifties with non-small cell lung cancer.

This clonotype was seen ten or more times. V and J are TRBV11-2 and TRBJ2-4, with unresolved D. The CDR3 runs 14 residues. Germline V gene lookup returns CDR1 SGHAT and CDR2 FQNNGV. Trimming shortened V by 4 bases and J by 0 bases, and 7 bases separated the two germline ends. The CDR3 loop is CASSSLVAKNIQYF. In nucleotides, the CDR3 is TGTGCCAGCAGCTCCCTGGTAGCCAAAAACATTCAGTACTTC. The full variable domain, its missing parts supplied by reference TRBV11-2 and TRBJ2-4, is EAGVAQSPRYKIIEKRQSVAFWCNPISGHATLYWYQQILGQGPKLLIQFQNNGVVDDSQLPKDRFSAERLKGVDSTLKIQPAKLEDSAVYLCASSSLVAKNIQYFGAGTRLSVL.

With respect to this clonotype: A much larger clone differs by one base, so this may be a read error. The chain joins TRBV20-1 to TRBJ1-1, with 9 bases matching TRBD1. The CDR3 runs to 17 residues. The germline gives CDR1 DFQATT, CDR2 SNEGSKA (reference sequence). The CDR3 coding sequence is TGCAGTTCTAGAGGCCGGACAGGGGAGCGAATGAACACTGAAGCTTTCTTT. It codes for CSSRGRTGERMNTEAFF.

A remark on this clonotype: Sequence at one end of the junction differs from germline and may be a read error. The CDR3 DNA reads as TGTGCCTGGAGACTAGCCTTCGAGACCCGGTACTTC. This encodes CAWRLAFETRYF. The chain links TRBV30 to TRBJ2-5, with a possible D match to TRBD2 (6 bases). This CDR3 spans 12 amino acids. Germline CDR1 GTSNPN, CDR2 SVGIG (reference sequence).

This clonotype was seen at least ten times. The chain joins TRBV10-2 to TRBJ2-2; 10 bases are shared with TRBD2. CDR1 WSHSY and CDR2 SAAADI come from the germline V gene. V trimming: 6 bases; J trimming: 6 bases; junction bases outside the gene matches: 7. The CDR3 has 15 residues. CDR3 DNA: TGCGCCAGCAGACTCAGCGGGGGGGTAGCCGGGGAGCTGTTTTTT. Amino acid sequence: CASRLSGGVAGELFF.

The CDR3 nucleotides read TGCAGCGTTGCCTTCAGATCTGGAGACGATCAGCCCCAGTATTTT. Protein sequence: CSVAFRSGDDQPQYF. The genes are TRBV29-1 and TRBJ1-5; D is unclear. The tail of the sequence fits TRBJ2-3 better, so the J call may be wrong. The CDR3 extends over 15 amino acids. Germline CDR1 is SQVTM and CDR2 is ANQGSEA.

With respect to this clonotype: A single base separates this from a much larger clone, so it may be a read error. The V and J genes are TRBV29-1 and TRBJ2-7; 14 bases agree with TRBD2. Trimming took 8 bases from V and 6 from J; bases not matched to a gene: 6. The CDR3 sequence is 13 residues long. Germline values: CDR1 SQVTM, CDR2 ANQGSEA. The CDR3 sequence: CSTGTSGRREQYF. The CDR3 coding sequence is TGCAGCACAGGGACTAGCGGGAGACGCGAGCAGTACTTC.

As to this clonotype: A read error may account for a junction end that differs from germline. The chain uses TRBV4-1 and TRBJ1-2; D unresolved. Germline CDR1 MGHRA, CDR2 YSYEKL. CDR3 length: 18 amino acids. CDR3 loop: CASNQGPPSPYSNYGYTF. Here the CDR3 DNA reads TGCGCCAGCAACCAAGGTCCACCCTCTCCTTACTCTAACTATGGCTACACCTTC.

About this clonotype itself: This sequence may be a read error, since a much larger clone differs from it by one base. V and J are TRBV6-5 and TRBJ2-2; D not resolved. CDR1 and CDR2 (germline): MNHEY, SVGAGI. The CDR3 is 12 amino acids. CDR3 amino acids: CTSSYYPGELFF. CDR3 in DNA: TGTACCAGCAGTTATTATCCCGGGGAGCTGTTTTTT.

About this clonotype: A much larger clone sits a single nucleotide away, making a read error possible. J is TRBJ1-6 and V is TRBV12-3 or TRBV12-4; a possible D gene is TRBD1 (5 bases). Trimming removed 6 bases from V and 9 bases from J, with 15 bases in between. The CDR3 is 14 residues long. CDR3 residues: CASSRWSGGSPLHF. As DNA, the CDR3 is TGTGCCAGCAGCCGATGGAGCGGGGGTTCACCCCTCCACTTT.

This clonotype was seen a few times. CDR3 DNA sequence: TGTGCCAGCAGTTCGGGGGCTAGCGGGTTAGCCAAAAACATTCAGTACTTC. Protein product: CASSSGASGLAKNIQYF. The rearrangement uses TRBV28 and TRBJ2-4, with 8 bases that match TRBD2. Germline-derived CDR1 and CDR2 are MDHEN and SYDVKM. Germline trimming cut 4 bases from V and 0 bases from J; bases unmatched to any gene: 8. This CDR3 has 17 amino acids.

With respect to this clonotype: At one end, the junction sequence differs from germline, possibly due to a read error. This rearrangement joins TRBV11-2 to TRBJ1-6, with D hard to call. The CDR3 is made up of 14 amino acids. In germline, CDR1 is SGHAT, CDR2 FQNNGV. The CDR3 nucleotides read TGTACCAGCAGCCGCGGACCGGGGAATTCGCCCCTCCACTTT. Protein: CTSSRGPGNSPLHF.

This clonotype was seen many times. In nucleotides, the CDR3 is TGTGCCAGCAGCCCCAATGGCGGCCACGAGCAGTACTTC. This codes for CASSPNGGHEQYF. The chain has TRBV16 and TRBJ2-7; D not certain. This CDR3 region has 13 residues. CDR1 is KGHSY, CDR2 FQNENV, per germline. Trimming took off 4 bases at V and 5 bases at J, with 12 bases between the two ends.

This clonotype was counted between two and nine times. The conserved closing phenylalanine or tryptophan is absent in this CDR3, likely reflecting a read error. This rearrangement joins TRBV6-2 or TRBV6-3 to TRBJ2-3, with D tentatively TRBD1 or TRBD2 (5 bases each). CDR3 length equals 16 residues. CDR1 is MNHEY, CDR2 SVGEGT, per germline. Here the CDR3 reads CASSSIRGTYTDTQYS. The CDR3 nucleotides read TGTGCCAGTAGTTCGATCAGAGGGACCTACACAGATACGCAGTATTCT.

The chain couples TRBV28 to TRBJ2-1, with TRBD2 identical over 9 bases. V lost 5 bases to trimming and J lost 4 bases; unmatched junction nucleotides: 6. Germline CDR1 reads MDHEN; CDR2 reads SYDVKM. This CDR3 has 15 amino acids. Written as DNA, the CDR3 is TGTGCCAGCAGTGCGGGAGGGCCAAAATACAATGAGCAGTTCTTC. Its translation is CASSAGGPKYNEQFF.

The sample holds many counts of this clonotype. The J gene is TRBJ2-4, the V gene TRBV28, with 7 bases aligning to TRBD1. Germline V gene sequence: CDR1 MDHEN, CDR2 SYDVKM. Trimming cost V 5 bases and J 2 bases; bases outside gene matches: 6. The CDR3 contains 15 residues. In DNA, the CDR3 is TGTGCCAGCAGTCACAGGGGTGGAACCAAAAACATTCAGTACTTC. This translates into CASSHRGGTKNIQYF.

This clonotype was observed many times. The chain is built from TRBV12-3 or TRBV12-4 and TRBJ2-2; TRBD2 matches 8 bases. V lost 7 bases and J lost 3; bases outside the gene matches: 13. There are 17 residues in the CDR3. CDR3 sequence (DNA): TGTGCCAGCATCCCTCGGAATAGCGGGGTTTACACCGGGGAGCTGTTTTTT. Amino acid sequence: CASIPRNSGVYTGELFF.

This chain joins TRBV29-1 and TRBJ2-1; D may be TRBD1 or TRBD2 (5 bases each). Germline CDR1 and CDR2: SQVTM and ANQGSEA. CDR3 length equals 13 residues. V was cut by 3 bases and J by 10 bases, with 16 bases left in between. CDR3 DNA sequence: TGCAGCGTTGAGGGGGAGCCGTCACTGGAGCAGTTCTTC. This encodes CSVEGEPSLEQFF.